This entry describes one TCR beta chain. The antigen it binds to is not known. No base quality information exists; no much larger clone differs at one position. The sample is drawn from a study of shared clonotypes between healthy human individuals (TCRdb year 2020). Regarding the research as a whole: The cohort included a few men and a couple of women between 18 and 49 years of age. Per donor, leukapheresis produced somewhere between about 0.94 and 9 billion PBMCs. Per donor, three plates each were used for CD4 naive and CD4 memory, two for CD8 naive, and one for CD8 memory. To increase sequencing depth and limit assay-specific biases, different laboratories used diverse techniques to prepare libraries and sequence TCR repertoires. The study deeply sequenced blood TCR repertoires of roughly five healthy adults to estimate repertoire size and the extent of clonotype sharing between individuals. Results and caveats for the whole study, not just this receptor: The small number of donors limited the genetic and exposure-history diversity represented. Based on pairwise subsampling, the degree of clonotype sharing among donors was expected to be affected by sequencing depth. Estimated clonotype richness was generally larger for naive than for memory subsets. Sampling was restricted to blood, and TCR repertoires in tissues likely differ from the TCR repertoires found in blood. Compared with non-shared clonotypes, the clonotypes found in all four sorted-subset donors had higher generation probabilities. Across a few donors, approximately 5% of naive CD4, around 3.3% of naive CD8, 2% to 2.5% of memory CD4, and around 0.4% of memory CD8 clonotypes were shared. Rarefaction of sorted-subset datasets indicated incomplete sequencing despite the large sequencing depth.

TCR CDR3 regions were amplified from genomic DNA by multiplex PCR using the deep immunoSEQ assay. Genomic DNA extracted from each cell subset was distributed evenly over all wells of several immunoSEQ 96-well plates, and each plate served as one replicate. For sorted subsets, each replicate PCR was loaded with about 200 ng genomic DNA, equivalent to about 30,000 T cell genomes. The purified libraries were quantified using a Qubit 3.0 fluorometer, sized with a Bioanalyzer 2100, and then quantified again using the KAPA Library Quantification kit. Every immunoSEQ 96-well plate was sequenced on a dedicated single-read 150-cycle Illumina NextSeq 550 flow cell. The source study handled its data this way. Because the immunoSEQ output held only junctional sequences and lacked quality scores, the filtering could not match the filtering applied to full-length reads. Sequences were annotated with PyIR, a Python wrapper for IgBLAST v1.9, and V/J genes and CDR3 were assigned using IMGT germline references. Reads were removed for weak V/J assignments (E-value above 1e-6), missing CDR3, stop codons, out-of-frame junctions, or ambiguous translated residues. V3J clonotypes were defined as sequences sharing the same inferred V gene, J gene, and CDR3 amino acid sequence. To compute the percentage overlap between repertoires, the number of shared unique clonotypes was divided by the size of the smaller repertoire. Three approaches were used to assess repertoire richness: RTK rarefaction, the Chao1 estimator, and Recon v2.1 estimates of unobserved clonotypes. Generation probabilities were computed with OLGA for all TCRbeta clonotypes obtained by the gDNA method from several donors. The table was pulled from immuneACCESS by TCRdb, which kept in-frame rearrangements only. Such tables lose some clones; where checked, under half of the loss comes from unresolved V genes, and the rest has no known cause. V and J calls and clone size are those listed in that table; D and trimming were worked out from the DNA. A total of about 2.4 million clones appear in this sample, more than 80% of them only once. Roughly 0.15% of the sample belongs to the ten largest clones.

Donors were healthy HIV-negative adults with no recently reported acute infections or vaccinations. All donors were Caucasian adults living in Nashville, Tennessee, USA. CD4+ T cells were enriched through magnetic negative selection, after which naive cells were positively selected on CD45RA and the remaining negative fraction served as the memory subset. Blood was collected by leukapheresis, and PBMCs were isolated by Ficoll-Histopaque density gradient centrifugation and then cryopreserved in liquid nitrogen vapor phase. Analytical flow cytometry was used to check the purity and quantity of each magnetically sorted T cell population. Genomic DNA was isolated from each sorted fraction and quantified by UV absorbance on a Nanodrop 2000c. The germline V gene provides CDR1 SNHLY and CDR2 FYNNEI. Spanning cysteine to phenylalanine, the CDR3 consists of 13 amino acids. CDR3 DNA is the only sequence kept; it has 39 bases, read in frame from the first base. V is shortened by 6 bases, J by 5 bases, and the region joining them spans 10 bases.

The V and J segments used are TRBV2 and TRBJ1-4, and the D gene may be TRBD1, 6 bases matching. The material sequenced was naive CD4+ T cells sorted from blood. What the cell subset or site label conveys for this sample: CD45RA+ positively selected. This clonotype was sampled from a man aged 18 to 35 in good health. The bases are TGTGCCAGCAGGCAGGACAGAAATGAAAAACTGTTTTTT. Translated, this gives CASRQDRNEKLFF.